The 30 T cell receptor beta chains given below trace back to one sample, sequenced in a study of brain T cells in children with intractable seizures. Data came from immunoSEQ multiplex PCR; TCRdb stores just in-frame clones and leaves some out. This sample yields roughly 80,000 clones, of which more than 85% are seen a single time; approximately 1.5% belongs to the top ten. The starting material was peripheral blood, obtained at surgery. Receptor source: a boy in the first two years of life with tuberous sclerosis and intractable seizures.

The chain links TRBV7-6 to TRBJ2-5; D gene ambiguous. There are 13 residues in the CDR3. V was pared by 3 bases and J by 1 base, with 6 bases between. Germline CDR1 SGHVS, CDR2 FNYEAQ. CDR3 nucleotide sequence: TGTGCCAGCAGCTTTAGGGCCCAAGAGACCCAGTACTTC. It encodes CASSFRAQETQYF.

The V call is TRBV4-2, the J call TRBJ1-5, with D possibly being TRBD1 (5 bases). The CDR3 has 15 amino acids. The ends were cut back, 0 bases at V and 3 bases at J, with 9 bases in the middle. Germline V lookup: CDR1 LGHNA, CDR2 YNFKEQ. The CDR3 DNA reads as TGTGCCAGCAGCCAAGAAGGGGACCCCAATCAGCCCCAGCATTTT. Protein sequence: CASSQEGDPNQPQHF.

The chain recombines TRBV11-1 with TRBJ2-1, with TRBD2 matching 13 bases. The CDR3 has 16 residues. V gave up 3 bases and J gave up 8 bases; unmatched junction bases: 7. CDR1 is SGHAT, CDR2 FQDESV, per germline (reference sequence). DNA of the CDR3: TGTGCCAGCAGCTTTACTACTAGCGGGGGGGCCCATGAGCAGTTCTTC. The encoded protein is CASSFTTSGGAHEQFF.

The rearrangement links TRBV19 to TRBJ2-4; possibly TRBD2 for D (6 bases). The CDR3 is 15 amino acids. The ends were cut back, 6 bases at V and 0 bases at J, with 12 bases in the middle. Germline CDR1 is LNHDA and CDR2 is SQIVND (reference sequence). The CDR3, as DNA: TGTGCCAGTAGCACTCGCGGGGTAGCCAAAAACATTCAGTACTTC. Protein product: CASSTRGVAKNIQYF.

The chain has TRBV15 and TRBJ1-1; no firm D call. This CDR3 is built from 15 residues. Between the trimmed V and J ends, which lost 0 bases and 6 bases, there was a span of 14 bases. The germline V gene has CDR1 LNHNV and CDR2 YYDKDF (reference sequence). The CDR3 DNA reads as TGTGCCACCAGCAGAGAACCCACTGTAACGTCTGAAGCTTTCTTT. As protein: CATSREPTVTSEAFF.

The chain is built from TRBV5-8 and TRBJ1-5; no definite D call. Trimming stripped 3 bases from V and 1 base from J, with 14 bases between. The CDR3 sequence is 16 residues long. CDR1 is SGHTS, CDR2 YDEGEE, per germline. The CDR3, as DNA: TGTGCCAGCAGCTCCTTCTCACCGGGGAGCAATCAGCCCCAGCATTTT. Protein sequence: CASSSFSPGSNQPQHF.

The rearrangement uses TRBV5-4 and TRBJ1-2, with D possibly matching TRBD1 (5 bases). This CDR3 has 16 residues. Trimming took 6 bases from V and 1 from J, leaving 19 bases between them. Germline CDR1 and CDR2: SGHNT and YYREEE (reference sequence). The CDR3 bases are TGTGCCAGCACCTCCCCAGACCAGGGATATAACTATGGCTACACCTTC. It specifies CASTSPDQGYNYGYTF.

The rearrangement joins TRBV12-5 to TRBJ2-6; D not resolved. The germline V and J ends were trimmed by 0 bases and 0 bases, with 9 bases remaining between them. CDR1 and CDR2 from the germline V gene are LGHNT and FRNRAP. The CDR3 totals 17 residues. The CDR3 here is CASGLVPHPSGANVLTF. The CDR3 region has the DNA TGTGCTAGTGGTTTGGTCCCCCACCCCTCTGGGGCCAACGTCCTGACTTTC.

V usage is TRBV27 and J usage is TRBJ2-7; 11 bases align to TRBD1. The junction had 1 base not matched to a gene; V was cut back by 4 bases and J by 2 bases. This CDR3 has 14 residues. CDR1 and CDR2 (germline): MNHEY, SMNVEV (reference sequence). Here the CDR3 reads CASSSGQGAYEQYF. The CDR3 DNA sequence: TGTGCCAGCAGTTCGGGACAGGGGGCCTACGAGCAGTACTTC.

This chain links TRBV11-2 with TRBJ1-2; a weak D match, TRBD1 (6 bases). The V end lost 0 bases, the J end lost 9 bases, and 14 bases lay between the germline ends. The CDR3 is made up of 14 amino acids. Germline-derived CDR1 and CDR2 are SGHAT and FQNNGV. Here the CDR3 reads CASSLEGGRGSYTF. CDR3 in DNA: TGTGCCAGCAGCTTAGAAGGGGGTCGGGGAAGCTACACCTTC.

The chain recombines TRBV9 with TRBJ1-2; D is ambiguous. The germline V gene has CDR1 SGDLS and CDR2 YYNGEE. Trimming stripped 0 bases from V and 1 base from J, with 4 bases between. CDR3 length: 13 amino acids. The CDR3 reads CASSVDNNYGYTF. CDR3 coding DNA: TGTGCCAGCAGCGTAGACAATAACTATGGCTACACCTTC.

The CDR3 coding sequence is TGTGCCAGCAGCTTAGGGCCCCCGTTAACTAATGAAAAACTGTTTTTT. It is translated as CASSLGPPLTNEKLFF. This sequence joins TRBV7-8 and TRBJ1-4; no definite D call. From germline, CDR1 is SGHVS and CDR2 FQNEAQ. The CDR3 covers 16 residues. Trimming took off 1 base at V and 1 base at J, with 10 bases between the two ends.

The chain recombines TRBV6-5 with TRBJ2-7; D gene ambiguous. Germline V gene data show CDR1 as MNHEY and CDR2 as SVGAGI. CDR3 length: 13 residues. V shed 6 bases and J shed 0 bases, with 9 bases lying between them. The CDR3: CASRSQNSYEQYF. The DNA of the CDR3 is TGTGCCAGCAGGTCGCAAAACTCCTACGAGCAGTACTTC.

The chain employs TRBV6-5 and TRBJ1-4; no firm D call. The CDR3 extends over 16 amino acids. Trimming removed 0 bases from V and 10 bases from J, with 18 bases in between. Germline V gene sequence: CDR1 MNHEY, CDR2 SVGAGI. CDR3 loop: CASSYSWADPEGKLFF. CDR3 coding DNA: TGTGCCAGCAGTTACTCGTGGGCAGACCCGGAGGGAAAACTGTTTTTT.

The chain couples TRBV7-9 to TRBJ2-3, with 9 bases aligning to TRBD2. Trimming at V came to 4 bases and at J to 2 bases, leaving 10 bases not matched to a gene. CDR1 is SEHNR and CDR2 is FQNEAQ in the germline V gene (reference sequence). The CDR3 spans 17 residues. The CDR3, as DNA: TGTGCCAGCAGCTCCCGGGTACTAGCGGGTACCACAGATACGCAGTATTTT. Translation: CASSSRVLAGTTDTQYF.

This clone appeared once. The chain uses TRBV7-9 and TRBJ2-1, with TRBD2 as a possible D gene (6 bases). The CDR3 is made up of 15 amino acids. The V gene's germline CDR1 is SEHNR and CDR2 FQNEAQ (reference sequence). V lost 3 bases to trimming and J lost 0 bases, with 9 bases between them. Written as DNA, the CDR3 is TGTGCCAGCAGCTTCGGGACTGCCTCCTACAATGAGCAGTTCTTC. Translated, it gives CASSFGTASYNEQFF.

The chain couples TRBV18 to TRBJ1-2, with D tentatively TRBD1 (5 bases). Germline-derived CDR1 and CDR2 are KGHSH and LQKENI. The CDR3 extends over 17 amino acids. Trimming cost V 2 bases and J 2 bases, with 18 bases left between them. CDR3 amino acids: CASSPGGTKGPNYGYTF. CDR3 in DNA: TGTGCCAGCTCACCAGGGGGTACAAAAGGGCCCAACTATGGCTACACCTTC.

The chain employs TRBV6-6 and TRBJ2-7, with D possibly matching TRBD1 (6 bases). The CDR3 is 16 residues long. Germline loops: CDR1 MNHNY, CDR2 SVGAGI (reference sequence). Trimming removed 2 bases from V and 6 bases from J, with 20 bases in between. The CDR3, as DNA: TGTGCCAGCAGTTACCCAAGGCCACAGGGTCCGGGCGAGCAGTACTTC. This translates into CASSYPRPQGPGEQYF.

Only one count was recorded for this clone. V gene TRBV25-1 combines with J gene TRBJ2-1; D not certain. Germline lookup yields CDR1 MGHDK and CDR2 SYGVNS. Deletions cut 3 bases from V and 6 bases from J, with 18 bases between. The CDR3 has 16 amino acids. In nucleotides, the CDR3 is TGTGCCAGCAGTGAGGGTCAGTTCCGGCGGACCAATGAGCAGTTCTTC. It codes for CASSEGQFRRTNEQFF.

The rearrangement joins TRBV15 to TRBJ1-6; D is unresolved. Trimming pared 0 bases from V and 9 bases from J, leaving 12 bases between. The CDR3 has 15 residues. Germline V CDR1 and CDR2: LNHNV, YYDKDF (reference sequence). The CDR3 loop is CATSRDGGNGSPLHF. The DNA of the CDR3 is TGTGCCACCAGCAGAGATGGCGGTAACGGTTCACCCCTCCACTTT.

The rearrangement joins TRBV7-2 to TRBJ1-3; D is uncertain. From germline, CDR1 is SGHTA and CDR2 FQGNSA. The CDR3 has 15 residues. The germline V and J ends were trimmed by 1 base and 4 bases, with 11 bases remaining between them. The CDR3 coding sequence is TGTGCCAGCAGCTTAGTGAGAGCATTAGGAAACACCATATATTTT. It translates to CASSLVRALGNTIYF.

This sequence joins TRBV10-3 and TRBJ2-5; no clear D gene. V was pared by 5 bases and J by 0 bases, with 7 bases between. This CDR3 has 13 amino acids. Germline V CDR1 and CDR2: ENHRY, SYGVKD. CDR3 sequence: CAISHSDQETQYF. The CDR3, as DNA: TGTGCCATCAGTCATTCAGACCAAGAGACCCAGTACTTC.

This clone was found once. The chain joins TRBV25-1 to TRBJ1-2; D remains unclear. The CDR3 totals 11 residues. V gave up 3 bases and J gave up 4 bases, with 3 bases separating them. In germline, CDR1 is MGHDK, CDR2 SYGVNS. Here the CDR3 reads CASSDLYGYTF. The CDR3 DNA is TGTGCCAGCAGTGATCTCTATGGCTACACCTTC.

The chain couples TRBV19 to TRBJ2-5, with D possibly matching TRBD1 (6 bases). Trimming pared 3 bases from V and 3 bases from J, leaving 11 bases between. CDR1 and CDR2 from the germline V gene are LNHDA and SQIVND (reference sequence). The CDR3 totals 14 residues. The CDR3 nucleotides are TGTGCCAGTAGTATTATTTGGACAGAAGAGACCCAGTACTTC. Protein product: CASSIIWTEETQYF.

This clone has more than one count but fewer than ten. CDR3 sequence reads: CASSLTGGSGNQPQHF. CDR3 in DNA: TGTGCCAGCAGCTTGACAGGGGGCTCGGGCAATCAGCCCCAGCATTTT. V usage is TRBV5-6 and J usage is TRBJ1-5, with 9 bases fitting TRBD1. The trim removed 1 base at V and 2 bases at J, leaving 4 bases unmatched. Germline lookup yields CDR1 SGHDT and CDR2 YYEEEE. The CDR3 totals 16 residues.

The chain recombines TRBV2 with TRBJ1-2, with D maybe TRBD1 (5 bases). This CDR3 is built from 12 residues. Germline CDR1 is SNHLY and CDR2 is FYNNEI. With 11 bases removed from V and 6 bases from J, the gap between germline ends came to 16 bases. This CDR3 reads CAHPRVPDGYTF. DNA of the CDR3: TGTGCCCACCCCAGGGTCCCCGATGGCTACACCTTC. Full variable domain (remainder filled in from reference TRBV2 and TRBJ1-2): EPEVTQTPSHQVTQMGQEVILRCVPISNHLYFYWYRQILGQKVEFLVSFYNNEISEKSEIFDDQFSVERPDGSNFTLKIRSTKLEDSAMYFCAHPRVPDGYTFGSGTRLTVV.

This clone was observed once. The chain carries TRBV4-1 and TRBJ2-5, with 8 positions matching TRBD1. This CDR3 contains 14 residues. Germline V gene lookup returns CDR1 MGHRA and CDR2 YSYEKL. V shed 4 bases and J 5 bases; nucleotides not matched to a gene: 6. This chain's CDR3 is CASSPDRGRETQYF. The CDR3 coding sequence is TGCGCCAGCAGCCCCGACAGGGGACGGGAGACCCAGTACTTC.

This clone has a single count. The chain couples TRBV14 to TRBJ2-2, with D possibly being TRBD2 (6 bases). The ends were cut back, 0 bases at V and 5 bases at J, with 13 bases in the middle. This CDR3 is 16 amino acids long. Germline CDR1 reads SGHDN; CDR2 reads FVKESK. The CDR3 nucleotides are TGTGCCAGCAGCCAAGAGAAACTAGCTGGTACCGGGGAGCTGTTTTTT. It specifies CASSQEKLAGTGELFF.

The chain recombines TRBV16 with TRBJ2-3; 7 bases are shared with TRBD2. In germline, CDR1 is KGHSY, CDR2 FQNENV. V lost 1 base, J lost 2 bases, and 3 bases stayed unmatched. The CDR3 covers 15 residues. In DNA form, the CDR3 reads TGTGCCAGCAGCCAATGGGACTACCCCACAGATACGCAGTATTTT. This gives the protein CASSQWDYPTDTQYF.

This clone was seen only once. This rearrangement joins TRBV6-5 to TRBJ2-1; TRBD2 matches at 8 bases. The CDR3 has 16 residues. J was trimmed by 4 bases and V by 0 bases; bases with no gene match: 5. Germline CDR1 MNHEY, CDR2 SVGAGI. CDR3 in amino acids: CASSYSNGGAYNEQFF. The CDR3 DNA sequence: TGTGCCAGCAGTTACTCGAACGGGGGGGCTTACAATGAGCAGTTCTTC.